This T cell receptor (beta chain) derives from a study of CD8 T cells in Susac syndrome. Turning to the study itself: Treatment at blood withdrawal was none, corticosteroids, or intravenous immunoglobulin alone in Susac syndrome patients.

A quantity of about 0.5 to 1 ug RNA underwent reverse transcription using random hexamers. Amplification of TCR beta CDR3 across 54 Vbeta and 13 Jbeta was performed with immunoSEQ multiplex PCR. TCRdb used MiXCR to reprocess the immunoSEQ multiplex PCR reads, holding one entry per CDR3 protein. Of about 150,000 distinct CDR3 sequences in the sample, approximately 95% were seen once. Sequencing of TCR beta was carried out in blood CD8+ and CD4+ T cells. Negative magnetic isolation gave CD8+ and CD4+ cells; FACS enriched CD8+ TEMRA. The TCR sequence derives from a human donor with Susac syndrome. Input material: CD4+ T cells from PBMCs.

The CDR3 is CASMEQQETQYF. DNA for the CDR3: TGTGCCAGCATGGAGCAGCAAGAGACCCAGTACTTC. The V and J genes are TRBV2 and TRBJ2-5; D call uncertain. Germline assignment: CDR1 SNHLY and CDR2 FYNNEI. The V end was cut by 7 bases, the J end by 2 bases, with 8 bases between. CDR3 size: 12 residues.